The rows below give T cell receptor beta chains drawn from one sample of a study of radiation and T cells in renal cell carcinoma. The assay was immunoSEQ multiplex PCR, and TCRdb's table has in-frame clones only and misses some. The data contain roughly 14,000 clones, roughly 60% of them singletons. This sample comprised tumor tissue, obtained from a patient whose treatment was nephrectomy without radiotherapy. The receptors here all came from a man aged 55 to 70 with renal cell carcinoma. Both conserved end residues are part of each CDR3. The order of the fields is J gene, clone size, V gene, D gene, CDR3 protein, CDR3 DNA. A D gene is named only where the DNA matches it firmly. Clone size is given for some rows only: seen once, a few or many times, or a class if the clone is expanded.

>TRBJ2-3|NA|TRBV10-3|TRBD2
CAISESSGGADTQYF
TGTGCCATCAGTGAATCTAGCGGGGGGGCAGATACGCAGTATTTT
>TRBJ2-1|NA|TRBV5-4|NA
CASSLGRQSSYNEQFF
TGTGCCAGCAGCTTGGGGCGACAGAGCTCCTACAATGAGCAGTTCTTC
>TRBJ2-7|NA|TRBV27|NA
CASSPFPLREQYF
TGTGCCAGCAGCCCATTCCCTCTTCGTGAGCAGTACTTC
>TRBJ1-1|NA|TRBV18|NA
CASSSDKNTEAFF
TGTGCCAGCTCCTCGGACAAGAACACTGAAGCTTTCTTT
>TRBJ2-3|NA|TRBV19|TRBD1
CASSSSGTGSNTQYF
TGTGCCAGTAGTTCCTCCGGGACAGGGTCAAATACGCAGTATTTT
>TRBJ1-1|medium-sized|TRBV2|NA
CASGGTEAFF
TGTGCCTCAGGAGGGACTGAAGCTTTCTTT
>TRBJ1-2|NA|TRBV28|TRBD1
CASSPRDRVLGGYTF
TGTGCCAGCAGTCCCCGGGACAGGGTTTTGGGGGGCTACACCTTC
>TRBJ2-5|NA|TRBV6-6|NA
CASSYPQGGRETQYF
TGTGCCAGCAGTTACCCCCAGGGGGGCAGGGAGACCCAGTACTTC
>TRBJ2-7|NA|TRBV29-1|TRBD1
CSVAMWGQEVDEQYF
TGCAGCGTTGCGATGTGGGGACAGGAGGTCGACGAGCAGTACTTC
>TRBJ2-7|few|TRBV10-3|TRBD1
CAISDPETGGEQYF
TGTGCCATCAGTGACCCGGAGACAGGGGGCGAGCAGTACTTC
>TRBJ2-1|few|TRBV7-2|NA
CASSLAPRAFNEQFF
TGTGCCAGCAGCTTAGCGCCGAGGGCATTCAATGAGCAGTTCTTC
>TRBJ2-2|few|TRBV29-1|NA
CSVENRETNTGELFF
TGCAGCGTTGAGAACAGGGAGACGAACACCGGGGAGCTGTTTTTT
>TRBJ2-7|NA|TRBV27|NA
CASSVGGPYEQYF
TGTGCCAGCAGTGTAGGGGGGCCCTACGAGCAGTACTTC
>TRBJ2-5|NA|TRBV28|NA
CASRQGKETQYF
TGTGCCAGCAGACAGGGAAAGGAGACCCAGTACTTC
>TRBJ2-3|NA|TRBV18|TRBD1
CASSPNARGSDTQYF
TGTGCCAGCTCACCTAACGCCAGGGGGTCAGATACGCAGTATTTT
>TRBJ2-2|NA|TRBV6-1|NA
CASSGKAYTGELFF
TGTGCCAGCAGTGGTAAGGCATACACCGGGGAGCTGTTTTTT
>TRBJ2-4|NA|TRBV28|NA
CASSLGTAKNIQYF
TGTGCCAGCAGTTTGGGGACAGCCAAAAACATTCAGTACTTC
>TRBJ2-2|NA|TRBV7-9|NA
CASSLPLISRINTGELFF
TGTGCCAGCAGCCTCCCCCTAATTAGCCGGATTAACACCGGGGAGCTGTTTTTT
>TRBJ2-5|few|TRBV2|NA
CASSLGDAETQYF
TGTGCCAGCAGTCTAGGGGACGCAGAGACCCAGTACTTC
>TRBJ2-2|few|TRBV9|NA
CASSVVGTTGELFF
TGTGCCAGCAGCGTAGTGGGGACCACCGGGGAGCTGTTTTTT
>TRBJ2-3|NA|TRBV28|TRBD2
CASSTTSGDTQYF
TGTGCCAGCAGTACGACTAGCGGAGATACGCAGTATTTT
>TRBJ2-3|NA|TRBV19|TRBD2
CASSFGGGSTDTQYF
TGTGCCAGTAGTTTTGGCGGGGGGAGCACAGATACGCAGTATTTT
>TRBJ2-7|few|TRBV6-6|NA
CASSYSAQGREQYF
TGTGCCAGCAGTTACTCGGCCCAGGGGAGGGAGCAGTACTTC
>TRBJ2-2|NA|TRBV7-7|NA
CASSTQHVTGELFF
TGTGCCAGCAGCACTCAACATGTCACCGGGGAGCTGTTTTTT
>TRBJ2-2|NA|TRBV18|TRBD1
CASSPRTGSTGELFF
TGTGCCAGCTCACCGCGGACAGGGAGCACCGGGGAGCTGTTTTTT
>TRBJ2-7|few|TRBV7-2|TRBD1
CASSLVAGQGYEQYF
TGTGCCAGCAGCTTAGTTGCGGGACAGGGCTACGAGCAGTACTTC
>TRBJ2-1|once|TRBV7-9|NA
CASSSVSGYNEQFF
TGTGCCAGCTCAAGCGTTTCGGGGTACAATGAGCAGTTCTTC
>TRBJ2-5|NA|TRBV19|TRBD1
CASSWTGQGETQYF
TGTGCCAGTAGTTGGACGGGACAGGGAGAGACCCAGTACTTC
>TRBJ2-3|NA|TRBV9|NA
CASSLNGPPTDTQYF
TGTGCCAGCAGCCTAAACGGTCCCCCCACAGATACGCAGTATTTT
>TRBJ1-1|NA|TRBV5-1|TRBD1
CASSSYLTGGRTEAFF
TGCGCCAGCAGCTCCTACTTGACAGGGGGGAGGACTGAAGCTTTCTTT
>TRBJ2-7|few|TRBV25-1|NA
CASSFSLGTQDF
TGTGCCAGCAGTTTCTCCCTCGGGACACAAGACTTC
>TRBJ2-7|NA|TRBV4-3|NA
CASSQLLVGEQYF
TGCGCCAGCAGCCAGTTACTAGTGGGGGAGCAGTACTTC
>TRBJ1-4|NA|TRBV7-9|NA
CASSLGASGPGDEKLFF
TGTGCCAGCAGCTTAGGAGCCAGCGGACCAGGGGATGAAAAACTGTTTTTT
>TRBJ2-1|NA|TRBV4-1|TRBD2
CASSAYSGSNEQFF
TGCGCCAGCAGCGCTTATAGCGGGAGTAATGAGCAGTTCTTC
>TRBJ2-5|NA|TRBV5-1|NA
CASSPRTEGETQYF
TGCGCCAGCAGCCCTAGGACAGAGGGAGAGACCCAGTACTTC